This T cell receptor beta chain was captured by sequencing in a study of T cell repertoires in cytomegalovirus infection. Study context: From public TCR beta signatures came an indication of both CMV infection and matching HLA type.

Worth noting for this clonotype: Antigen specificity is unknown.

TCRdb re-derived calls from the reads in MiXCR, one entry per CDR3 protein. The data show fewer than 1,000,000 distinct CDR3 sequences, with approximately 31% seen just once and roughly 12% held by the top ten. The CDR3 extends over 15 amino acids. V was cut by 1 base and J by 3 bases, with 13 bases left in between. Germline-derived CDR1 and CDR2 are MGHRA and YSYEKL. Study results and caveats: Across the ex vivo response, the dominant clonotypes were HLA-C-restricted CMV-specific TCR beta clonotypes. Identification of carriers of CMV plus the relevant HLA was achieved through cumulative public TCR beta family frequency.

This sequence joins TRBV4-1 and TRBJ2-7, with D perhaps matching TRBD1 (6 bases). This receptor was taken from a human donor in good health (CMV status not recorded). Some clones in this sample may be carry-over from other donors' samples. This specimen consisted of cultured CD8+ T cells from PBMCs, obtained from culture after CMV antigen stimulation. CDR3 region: CASSQVGTPDYEQYF. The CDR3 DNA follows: TGCGCCAGCAGCCAAGTCGGGACACCGGACTACGAGCAGTACTTC.